This note documents a single TCR beta chain sequence. The target antigen is unknown. The read falls 3 residues short of the CDR3 end, and the missing part is taken from the germline J gene. The data derive from a study of T cell clonality in common variable immunodeficiency. Study-level results: Common variable immunodeficiency TCR beta sequences reportedly had fewer deletions and N-nucleotide insertions. Patient heterogeneity in the CVID cohort limited correlations between repertoire features and clinical complications. CVID subjects had higher TCRbeta clonality than healthy controls, most marked in about a third.

Trimming cost V 0 bases and J 4 bases, with 12 bases left between them. CDR1 is KGHSH, CDR2 LQKENI, per germline. The CDR3 is made up of 16 amino acids. The method was immunoSEQ multiplex PCR; TCRdb's version includes in-frame clones alone and lacks a portion of them. This repertoire lists around 19,000 clones without singletons; roughly 2.7% sits in the top ten. For at least one year, all CVID subjects received replacement immunoglobulin. V and J are TRBV18 and TRBJ1-4; TRBD1 is a possible D gene (5 bases). The specimen sequenced was peripheral blood mononuclear cells. This TCR came from a human donor with common variable immunodeficiency. The CDR3 bases that were read are TGTGCCAGCTCACCACCGGGCAGGGTGGGTAATGAAAAA. The encoded protein is CASSPPGRVGNEK. Given in full, the CDR3 is CASSPPGRVGNEKLFF. Using reference TRBV18 and TRBJ1-4 for the parts outside the CDR3, the full variable domain is NAGVMQNPRHLVRRRGQEARLRCSPMKGHSHVYWYRQLPEEGLKFMVYLQKENIIDESGMPKERFSAEFPKEGPSILRIQQVVRGDSAAYFCASSPPGRVGNEKLFFGSGTQLSVL.